This T cell receptor (beta chain) comes out of a study of OX40 agonist ivuxolimab in advanced cancers. About this clone itself: The antigen is undetermined.

Study-wide points: Expanded clones were, on average, more numerous among CD8+ T cells than CD4+. With doses of 0.1 to 3.0 mg/kg, CD4+ and CD8+ blood T cells had undergone clonal expansion by week 6.

The CDR3 consists of 16 residues. The germline V and J ends were trimmed by 11 bases and 8 bases, with 28 bases remaining between them. CDR1 is ENHRY, CDR2 SYGVKD, per germline. TCRdb's copy holds only in-frame clones and misses some; the assay was immunoSEQ multiplex PCR. The data contain roughly 40,000 clones, 75% to 90% of them seen just once; the ten biggest clones take up roughly 12%. The chain links TRBV10-3 to TRBJ2-1; D could derive from TRBD1 or TRBD2 (5 bases each). The source is an adult with an advanced solid tumor such as melanoma, head and neck, liver or kidney cancer. Sequences were derived from CD4+ or CD8+ T cells sorted from blood, sampled in a trial of the OX40 agonist ivuxolimab. The CDR3 loop is CASSTIGQEGSDEQFF. CDR3 coding DNA: TGTGCCTCTTCCACTATCGGACAAGAGGGGAGCGATGAGCAGTTCTTC.